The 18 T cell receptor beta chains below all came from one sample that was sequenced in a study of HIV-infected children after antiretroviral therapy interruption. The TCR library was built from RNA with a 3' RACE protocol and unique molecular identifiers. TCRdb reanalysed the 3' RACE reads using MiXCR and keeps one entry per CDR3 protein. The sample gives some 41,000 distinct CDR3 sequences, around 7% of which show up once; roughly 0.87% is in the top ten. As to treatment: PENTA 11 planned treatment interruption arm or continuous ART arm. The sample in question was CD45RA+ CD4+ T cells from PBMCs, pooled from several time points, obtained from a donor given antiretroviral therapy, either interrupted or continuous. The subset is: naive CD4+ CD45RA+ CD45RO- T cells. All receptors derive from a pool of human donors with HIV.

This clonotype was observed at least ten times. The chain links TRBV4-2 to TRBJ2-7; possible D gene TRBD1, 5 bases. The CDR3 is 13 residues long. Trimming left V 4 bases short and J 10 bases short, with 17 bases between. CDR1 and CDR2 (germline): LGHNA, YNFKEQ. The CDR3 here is CASSLRQSYEQYF. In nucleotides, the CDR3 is TGTGCCAGCAGCCTCCGACAGTCCTATGAACAGTACTTC.

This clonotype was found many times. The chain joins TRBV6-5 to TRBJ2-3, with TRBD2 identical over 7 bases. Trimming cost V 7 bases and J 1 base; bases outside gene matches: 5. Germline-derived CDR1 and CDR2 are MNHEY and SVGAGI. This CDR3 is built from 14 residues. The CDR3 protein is CASKIGLGTDTQYF. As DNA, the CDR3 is TGTGCCAGCAAGATCGGACTAGGCACAGATACGCAGTATTTT.

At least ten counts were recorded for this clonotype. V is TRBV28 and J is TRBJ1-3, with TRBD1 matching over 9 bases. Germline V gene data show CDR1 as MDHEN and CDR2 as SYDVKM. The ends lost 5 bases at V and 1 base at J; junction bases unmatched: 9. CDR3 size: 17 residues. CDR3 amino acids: CASSLNWDRESGNTIYF. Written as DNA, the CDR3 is TGTGCCAGCAGTCTTAATTGGGACAGGGAGTCTGGAAACACCATATATTTT.

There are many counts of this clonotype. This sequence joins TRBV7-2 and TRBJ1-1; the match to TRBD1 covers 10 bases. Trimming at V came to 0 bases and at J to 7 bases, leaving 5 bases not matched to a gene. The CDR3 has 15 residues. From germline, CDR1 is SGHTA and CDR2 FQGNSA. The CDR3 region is CASSLAGQGLVEAFF. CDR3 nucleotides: TGTGCCAGCAGCTTAGCGGGACAGGGGTTGGTTGAAGCTTTCTTT. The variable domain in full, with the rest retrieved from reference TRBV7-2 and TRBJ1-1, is GAGVSQSPSNKVTEKGKDVELRCDPISGHTALYWYRQSLGQGLEFLIYFQGNSAPDKSGLPSDRFSAERTGGSVSTLTIQRTQQEDSAVYLCASSLAGQGLVEAFFGQGTRLTVV.

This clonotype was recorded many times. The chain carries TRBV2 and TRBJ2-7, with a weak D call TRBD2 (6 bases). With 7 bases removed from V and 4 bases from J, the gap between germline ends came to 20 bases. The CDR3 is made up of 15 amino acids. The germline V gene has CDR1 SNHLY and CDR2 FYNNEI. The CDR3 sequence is CASIIWRDGRYEQYF. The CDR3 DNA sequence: TGTGCCAGCATCATCTGGAGGGATGGTCGGTACGAGCAGTACTTC. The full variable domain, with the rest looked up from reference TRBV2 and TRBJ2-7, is EPEVTQTPSHQVTQMGQEVILRCVPISNHLYFYWYRQILGQKVEFLVSFYNNEISEKSEIFDDQFSVERPDGSNFTLKIRSTKLEDSAMYFCASIIWRDGRYEQYFGPGTRLTVT.

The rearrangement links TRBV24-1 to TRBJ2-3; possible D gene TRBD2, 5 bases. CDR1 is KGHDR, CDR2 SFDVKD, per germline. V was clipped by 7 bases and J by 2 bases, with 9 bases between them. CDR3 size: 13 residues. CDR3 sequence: CATSARDTDTQYF. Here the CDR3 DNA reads TGTGCCACCAGCGCCCGGGACACAGATACGCAGTATTTT.

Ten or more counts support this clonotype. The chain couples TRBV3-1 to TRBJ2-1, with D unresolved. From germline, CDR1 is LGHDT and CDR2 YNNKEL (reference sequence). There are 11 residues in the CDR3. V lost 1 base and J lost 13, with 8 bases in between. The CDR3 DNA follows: TGTGCCAGCAGCCAAGGGCCAAGACAGTTCTTC. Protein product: CASSQGPRQFF.

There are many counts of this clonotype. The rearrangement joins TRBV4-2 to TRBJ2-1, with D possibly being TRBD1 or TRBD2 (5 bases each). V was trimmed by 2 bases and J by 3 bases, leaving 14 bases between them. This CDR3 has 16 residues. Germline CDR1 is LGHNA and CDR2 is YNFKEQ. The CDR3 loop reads CASSQLGVGVYNEQFF. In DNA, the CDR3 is TGTGCCAGCAGCCAATTGGGGGTGGGAGTCTACAATGAGCAGTTCTTC.

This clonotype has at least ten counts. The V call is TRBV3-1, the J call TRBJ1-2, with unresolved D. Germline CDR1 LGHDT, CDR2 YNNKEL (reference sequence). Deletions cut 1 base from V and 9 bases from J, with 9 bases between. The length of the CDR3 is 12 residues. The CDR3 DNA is TGTGCCAGCAGCCAAGGTTCCTTGAGCTACACCTTC. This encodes CASSQGSLSYTF.

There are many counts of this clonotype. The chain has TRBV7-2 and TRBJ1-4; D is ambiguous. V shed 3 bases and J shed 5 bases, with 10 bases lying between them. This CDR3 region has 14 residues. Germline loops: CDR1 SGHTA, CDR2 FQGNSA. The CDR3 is CASSFESSNEKLFF. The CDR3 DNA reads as TGTGCCAGCAGCTTCGAAAGTTCAAATGAAAAACTGTTTTTT.

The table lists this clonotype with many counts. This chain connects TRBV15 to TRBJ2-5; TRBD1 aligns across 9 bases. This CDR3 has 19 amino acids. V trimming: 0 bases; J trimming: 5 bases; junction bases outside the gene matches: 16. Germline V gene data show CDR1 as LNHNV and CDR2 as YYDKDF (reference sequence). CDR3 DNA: TGTGCCACCAGCAGAGATTATCTCCCAGGGGACAGGGTCCCCGAGACCCAGTACTTC. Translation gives CATSRDYLPGDRVPETQYF.

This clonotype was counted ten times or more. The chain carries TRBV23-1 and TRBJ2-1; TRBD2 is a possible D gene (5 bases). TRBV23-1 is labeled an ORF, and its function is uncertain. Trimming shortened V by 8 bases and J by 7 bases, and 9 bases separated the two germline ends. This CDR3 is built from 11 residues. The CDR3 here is CASVGENEQFF. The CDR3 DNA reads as TGCGCCAGCGTCGGGGAAAATGAGCAGTTCTTC.

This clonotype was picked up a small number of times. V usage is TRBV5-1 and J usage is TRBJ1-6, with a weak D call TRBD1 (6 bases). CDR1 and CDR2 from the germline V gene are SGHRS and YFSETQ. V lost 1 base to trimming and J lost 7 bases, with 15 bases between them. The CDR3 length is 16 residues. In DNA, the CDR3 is TGCGCCAGCAGCTTGTCGGGGGCGCCGGAGAATTCACCCCTCCACTTT. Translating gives CASSLSGAPENSPLHF.

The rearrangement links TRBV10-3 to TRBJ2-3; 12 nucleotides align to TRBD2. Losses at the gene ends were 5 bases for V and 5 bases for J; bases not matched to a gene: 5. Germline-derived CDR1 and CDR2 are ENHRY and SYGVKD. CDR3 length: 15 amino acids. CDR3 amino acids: CAISWTSGAGDTQYF. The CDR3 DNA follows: TGTGCCATCAGTTGGACTAGCGGGGCCGGAGATACGCAGTATTTT.

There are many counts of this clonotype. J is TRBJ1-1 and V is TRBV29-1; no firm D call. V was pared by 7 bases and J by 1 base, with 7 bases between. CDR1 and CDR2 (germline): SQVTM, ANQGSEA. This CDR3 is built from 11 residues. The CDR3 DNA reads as TGCAGCGGGAGGGAGAACACTGAAGCTTTCTTT. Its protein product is CSGRENTEAFF.

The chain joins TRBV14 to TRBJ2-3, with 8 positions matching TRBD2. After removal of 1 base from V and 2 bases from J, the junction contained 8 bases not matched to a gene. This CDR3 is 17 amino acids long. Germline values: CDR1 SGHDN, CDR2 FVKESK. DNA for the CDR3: TGTGCCAGCAGCCAAGGAGCTAGCGGGTTTACCACAGATACGCAGTATTTT. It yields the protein CASSQGASGFTTDTQYF.

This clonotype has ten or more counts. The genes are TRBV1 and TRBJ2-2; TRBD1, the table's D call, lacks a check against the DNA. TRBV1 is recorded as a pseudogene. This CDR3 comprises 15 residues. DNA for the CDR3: TGTGCCAGCAGCCAAGAAGGGGGCAACACCGGGCAGCTCTACTTT. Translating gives CASSQEGGNTGQLYF.

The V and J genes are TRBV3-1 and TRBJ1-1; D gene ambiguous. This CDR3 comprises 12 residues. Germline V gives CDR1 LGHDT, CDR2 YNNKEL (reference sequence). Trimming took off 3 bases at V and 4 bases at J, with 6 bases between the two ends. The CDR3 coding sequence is TGTGCCAGCAGCCAGGGAGGCACTGAAGCTTTCTTT. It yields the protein CASSQGGTEAFF.